These 25 T cell receptor beta chains originate from one sample sequenced in a study of blood T cell repertoires in COVID-19. Profiling relied on immunoSEQ multiplex PCR, and the TCRdb table lists in-frame clones only, not all of them. The sample carries approximately 72,000 clones, around 82% recorded once. The sample was peripheral blood. The receptors derive from a man aged 50-59 years with active COVID-19.

The CDR3 here is CASKTAHSTDTQYF. CDR3 nucleotides: TGTGCCAGCAAGACAGCGCATAGCACAGATACGCAGTATTTT. The chain is built from TRBV6-5 and TRBJ2-3; D is perhaps TRBD1 (5 bases). Germline loops: CDR1 MNHEY, CDR2 SVGAGI. This CDR3 comprises 14 residues. Trimming removed 7 bases at V and 0 bases at J, with 11 bases between.

This clone has just a few counts. The chain uses TRBV2 and TRBJ1-5, with 10 bases fitting TRBD1. The CDR3 loop spans 16 amino acids. The trim removed 6 bases at V and 6 bases at J, leaving 11 bases unmatched. Per the germline V gene, CDR1 is SNHLY and CDR2 is FYNNEI. In nucleotides, the CDR3 is TGTGCCAGCAGCGCCCAGACAGGGGGCGCAGGTCAGCCCCAGCATTTT. Translating gives CASSAQTGGAGQPQHF.

The rearrangement joins TRBV5-6 to TRBJ2-5; 7 bases line up with TRBD2. V shed 0 bases and J 5 bases; nucleotides not matched to a gene: 4. CDR1 and CDR2 from the germline V gene are SGHDT and YYEEEE. CDR3 length: 14 residues. CDR3 sequence: CASSLVRGSETQYF. The CDR3, as DNA: TGTGCCAGCAGCTTGGTGCGGGGGTCGGAGACCCAGTACTTC. Variable domain in full (rest from reference TRBV5-6 and TRBJ2-5): DAGVTQSPTHLIKTRGQQVTLRCSPKSGHDTVSWYQQALGQGPQFIFQYYEEEERQRGNFPDRFSGHQFPNYSSELNVNALLLGDSALYLCASSLVRGSETQYFGPGTRLLVL.

This clone was detected only a few times. V gene TRBV12-3 or TRBV12-4 combines with J gene TRBJ1-2, with D possibly TRBD1 on 5 matching bases. Trimming took off 6 bases at V and 3 bases at J, with 11 bases between the two ends. The CDR3 consists of 13 residues. CDR3 bases: TGTGCCAGCAGCTGGGGGACTTACTATGGCTACACCTTC. Its translation is CASSWGTYYGYTF.

V gene TRBV7-8 combines with J gene TRBJ2-7; 9 nucleotides line up with TRBD1. V shed 5 bases, J shed 3 bases, and the junction held 11 bases outside the gene matches. CDR1 SGHVS and CDR2 FQNEAQ come from the germline V gene. The CDR3 spans 16 residues. The CDR3 loop reads CASSRPGTGLGYEQYF. DNA of the CDR3: TGTGCCAGCAGCCGTCCCGGGACAGGGTTAGGCTACGAGCAGTACTTC.

The chain couples TRBV7-2 to TRBJ2-7; 8 bases align to TRBD2. The CDR3 is made up of 13 amino acids. Per germline, CDR1 SGHTA and CDR2 FQGNSA. Trimming took 4 bases from V and 5 from J; bases not matched to a gene: 4. The CDR3 protein is CASSSWTSHEQYF. The CDR3 DNA sequence: TGTGCCAGCAGCTCCTGGACTAGCCACGAGCAGTACTTC.

The rearrangement uses TRBV5-1 and TRBJ2-1, with 8 bases aligning to TRBD2. Germline loops: CDR1 SGHRS, CDR2 YFSETQ. This CDR3 is 15 amino acids long. V was pared by 3 bases and J by 6 bases, with 8 bases of the junction left unmatched. CDR3 sequence reads: CASSSTGTRVNEQFF. In DNA, the CDR3 is TGCGCCAGCAGCTCGACCGGGACTAGAGTCAATGAGCAGTTCTTC.

This chain connects TRBV7-8 to TRBJ2-3, with 9 bases lining up with TRBD2. Trimming removed 1 base from V and 5 bases from J; junction bases left unmatched: 13. The CDR3 has 18 residues. CDR1 is SGHVS and CDR2 is FQNEAQ in the germline V gene. CDR3 bases: TGTGCCAGCAGCTTAGACCCGCTAGCGGGACCCTCGGGAGATACGCAGTATTTT. Its translation is CASSLDPLAGPSGDTQYF.

This chain uses TRBV2 with TRBJ2-3; 8 bases match TRBD2. V lost 8 bases to trimming and J lost 2 bases; unmatched junction nucleotides: 12. The germline V gene encodes CDR1 SNHLY and CDR2 FYNNEI. This CDR3 has 16 amino acids. The CDR3 nucleotides are TGTGCCAGCCAAACGTGGCTAGCGGGCCTCACAGATACGCAGTATTTT. It is translated as CASQTWLAGLTDTQYF.

This clone was recorded only once. CDR3 nucleotide sequence: TGCACCAGCAGCCAAGTGGCACTAGCGAGAAACATTCAGTACTTC. It yields the protein CTSSQVALARNIQYF. The rearrangement links TRBV1 to TRBJ2-4; the tabulated D call, TRBD2, remains unverified against the DNA. TRBV1 is designated a pseudogene. The CDR3 extends over 15 amino acids.

V is TRBV5-6 and J is TRBJ2-7; D perhaps matches TRBD2 (5 bases). Trimming took off 0 bases at V and 0 bases at J, with 7 bases between the two ends. This CDR3 has 14 amino acids. Germline CDR1 SGHDT, CDR2 YYEEEE. The CDR3 DNA reads as TGTGCCAGCAGCTTGGGAGGGAACTCCTACGAGCAGTACTTC. Translating it yields CASSLGGNSYEQYF.

This chain uses TRBV4-1 with TRBJ2-3; D might be TRBD2 (5 bases). CDR1 is MGHRA and CDR2 is YSYEKL in the germline V gene. Trimming took off 2 bases at V and 3 bases at J, with 6 bases between the two ends. The CDR3 consists of 13 residues. The CDR3 is CASSQSGTDTQYF. The CDR3 region has the DNA TGCGCCAGCAGCCAATCGGGAACAGATACGCAGTATTTT.

The CDR3: CASSLGTGLNYGYTF. CDR3 sequence (DNA): TGTGCCAGCAGCTTAGGGACAGGGCTTAACTATGGCTACACCTTC. This chain links TRBV7-8 with TRBJ1-2; 8 bases map to TRBD1. Trimming cost V 1 base and J 1 base; bases outside gene matches: 2. Per the germline V gene, CDR1 is SGHVS and CDR2 is FQNEAQ. CDR3 length: 15 amino acids.

This clone showed up just a few times. The chain has TRBV5-4 and TRBJ2-7; D gene uncertain. CDR1 is SGHNT, CDR2 YYREEE, per germline (reference sequence). There are 14 residues in the CDR3. The V end was cut by 0 bases, the J end by 7 bases, with 14 bases between. The CDR3 here is CASSLGDFLGEQYF. Here the CDR3 DNA reads TGTGCCAGCAGCTTGGGTGACTTCTTGGGTGAGCAGTACTTC.

V is TRBV5-4 and J is TRBJ2-2; 7 nucleotides agree with TRBD2. CDR1 is SGHNT, CDR2 YYREEE, per germline (reference sequence). The CDR3 covers 15 residues. With 2 bases clipped from V and 3 bases from J, the junction kept 4 bases outside the gene matches. DNA for the CDR3: TGTGCCAGCAGCTTTGCGGGGGACCACACCGGGGAGCTGTTTTTT. Its translation is CASSFAGDHTGELFF.

The chain links TRBV2 to TRBJ1-2, with 9 nucleotides matching TRBD1. With 4 bases clipped from V and 6 bases from J, the junction kept 15 bases outside the gene matches. The CDR3 runs to 17 residues. Germline loops: CDR1 SNHLY, CDR2 FYNNEI. CDR3 sequence reads: CASSGLPPGQGTDGYTF. The CDR3 coding sequence is TGTGCCAGCAGTGGACTCCCCCCGGGACAGGGTACGGATGGCTACACCTTC.

This rearrangement joins TRBV7-2 to TRBJ2-7; tentatively, D is TRBD2 (6 bases). Germline V gene sequence: CDR1 SGHTA, CDR2 FQGNSA. V shed 5 bases and J shed 1 base, with 9 bases lying between them. CDR3 length: 13 residues. CDR3 bases: TGTGCCAGCAGCAAGACTAGTTCCTACGAGCAGTACTTC. Its translation is CASSKTSSYEQYF. Full variable domain (rest looked up from reference TRBV7-2 and TRBJ2-7): GAGVSQSPSNKVTEKGKDVELRCDPISGHTALYWYRQSLGQGLEFLIYFQGNSAPDKSGLPSDRFSAERTGGSVSTLTIQRTQQEDSAVYLCASSKTSSYEQYFGPGTRLTVT.

This clone turned up a few times. The chain combines TRBV7-9 with TRBJ2-2; D might be TRBD2 (6 bases). The CDR3 loop spans 12 amino acids. Trimming shortened V by 7 bases and J by 6 bases, and 9 bases separated the two germline ends. Germline V gene data show CDR1 as SEHNR and CDR2 as FQNEAQ (reference sequence). The CDR3 sequence: CASIRRAGELFF. The DNA for the CDR3 is TGTGCCAGCATAAGGAGGGCCGGGGAGCTGTTTTTT.

V is TRBV19 and J is TRBJ2-7; D perhaps matches TRBD2 (6 bases). CDR1 is LNHDA and CDR2 is SQIVND in the germline V gene (reference sequence). This CDR3 region has 14 residues. V was trimmed by 5 bases and J by 2 bases, leaving 13 bases between them. Here the CDR3 DNA reads TGTGCCAGTAGTCCCTTCGGGGGACCCTACGAGCAGTACTTC. Encoded protein: CASSPFGGPYEQYF.

This clone was seen a single time. The rearrangement joins TRBV2 to TRBJ2-1; 10 bases agree with TRBD2. V gave up 7 bases and J gave up 10 bases; unmatched junction bases: 7. Germline loops: CDR1 SNHLY, CDR2 FYNNEI. This CDR3 contains 13 residues. The CDR3 DNA is TGTGCCAGCATGGAGCGGGAGGGCCGCGAGCAGTTCTTC. It yields the protein CASMEREGREQFF. Filled out from reference TRBV2 and TRBJ2-1, the complete variable domain reads EPEVTQTPSHQVTQMGQEVILRCVPISNHLYFYWYRQILGQKVEFLVSFYNNEISEKSEIFDDQFSVERPDGSNFTLKIRSTKLEDSAMYFCASMEREGREQFFGPGTRLTVL.

The chain joins TRBV10-2 to TRBJ1-6; 7 bases map to TRBD1. This CDR3 has 19 amino acids. V lost 6 bases and J lost 9; bases outside the gene matches: 23. Looked up from germline, CDR1 is WSHSY and CDR2 is SAAADI. The chain's CDR3 is CASSPTGTAGGYMGSPLHF. The DNA for the CDR3 is TGCGCCAGCAGCCCGACGGGGACAGCCGGAGGATATATGGGTTCACCCCTCCACTTT.

The chain carries TRBV29-1 and TRBJ2-6; D remains ambiguous. The CDR3 has 13 amino acids. The germline V gene encodes CDR1 SQVTM and CDR2 ANQGSEA. Trimming took 7 bases from V and 2 from J, leaving 9 bases between them. The CDR3 protein is CSALQAGANVLTF. CDR3 nucleotides: TGCAGCGCTCTGCAGGCTGGGGCCAACGTCCTGACTTTC.

For this clone: The sample carries other DNA sequences with the same CDR3. The V call is TRBV5-1, the J call TRBJ2-5; a possible D gene is TRBD2 (5 bases). Deletions cut 0 bases from V and 4 bases from J, with 7 bases between. The CDR3 contains 13 residues. Germline V lookup: CDR1 SGHRS, CDR2 YFSETQ. The CDR3 nucleotides read TGCGCCAGCAGCTTGGTCGGAGGAGAGACCCAGTACTTC. This sequence encodes CASSLVGGETQYF.

The chain joins TRBV25-1 to TRBJ2-7; D is perhaps TRBD1 (5 bases). From germline, CDR1 is MGHDK and CDR2 SYGVNS. V was pared by 4 bases and J by 3 bases, with 10 bases between. CDR3 length: 13 residues. The CDR3 nucleotides are TGTGCCAGCAGTGGCGGACACTACTACGAGCAGTACTTC. Translated, it gives CASSGGHYYEQYF.

The rearrangement links TRBV1 to TRBJ2-5; TRBD2, as called in the table, went unchecked against the DNA. TRBV1 is flagged as a pseudogene. The CDR3 runs to 19 residues. In DNA form, the CDR3 reads TGCACCAGCAGCCAAGATTCCCTCCCGAGGGCGGGAGGGAGGGAGACCCAGTACTTC. Translating it yields CTSSQDSLPRAGGRETQYF.